The 13 T cell receptor beta chains below were found in one sample sequenced in a study of cytomegalovirus exposure and HLA in healthy donors. This PCR relied on a set of 60 Vbeta primers and 13 Jbeta primers. Only in-frame clones appear in the TCRdb table, and some are missing; sequencing was by immunoSEQ multiplex PCR. The data show 110,000 or so clones, with around 77% seen just once and around 4.9% held by the top ten. Sample: PBMCs. The receptors originated from a man aged 45 to 65 in good health and CMV-seropositive.

The chain joins TRBV19 to TRBJ2-2, with 9 bases aligning to TRBD2. Germline V gene data show CDR1 as LNHDA and CDR2 as SQIVND (reference sequence). The CDR3 covers 15 residues. Unmatched junction bases numbered 6, after V lost 7 bases and J lost 3 bases. The CDR3 loop reads CASIAGGGYTGELFF. As DNA, the CDR3 is TGTGCCAGTATCGCGGGAGGGGGATACACCGGGGAGCTGTTTTTT.

The genes are TRBV30 and TRBJ1-2; no clear D. Germline V CDR1 and CDR2: GTSNPN, SVGIG (reference sequence). CDR3 length: 12 residues. The germline V and J ends were trimmed by 5 bases and 9 bases, with 16 bases remaining between them. Written as DNA, the CDR3 is TGTGCCTGGGTTGCGGGTAGCTGGAGCTACACCTTC. This translates into CAWVAGSWSYTF.

This clone has a handful of counts. The chain couples TRBV30 to TRBJ1-1; D not resolved. This CDR3 comprises 14 residues. With 2 bases removed from V and 3 bases from J, the gap between germline ends came to 13 bases. Per the germline V gene, CDR1 is GTSNPN and CDR2 is SVGIG (reference sequence). The CDR3 coding sequence is TGTGCCTGGAGTCCCGACACTTATTACACTGAAGCTTTCTTT. Its translation is CAWSPDTYYTEAFF.

A few counts support this clone. V is TRBV20-1 and J is TRBJ2-7; no definite D call. Trimming cost V 7 bases and J 0 bases, with 7 bases left between them. CDR1 DFQATT and CDR2 SNEGSKA come from the germline V gene (reference sequence). The CDR3 spans 11 residues. The DNA for the CDR3 is TGCAGTGGAGCCGACTCCTACGAGCAGTACTTC. This codes for CSGADSYEQYF.

The chain couples TRBV9 to TRBJ2-3, with TRBD2 matching over 10 bases. The V segment lost 0 bases and the J segment 4 bases; nucleotides outside the gene matches: 8. CDR1 is SGDLS, CDR2 YYNGEE, per germline. The CDR3 is 17 amino acids. CDR3 nucleotides: TGTGCCAGCAGCGTAGCCCCTAGCGGGAGTCGGGCAGATACGCAGTATTTT. Translation gives CASSVAPSGSRADTQYF.

This clone was seen only once. This chain connects TRBV28 to TRBJ2-7, with D possibly matching TRBD2 (7 bases). The V end was cut by 6 bases, the J end by 3 bases, with 15 bases between. Germline lookup yields CDR1 MDHEN and CDR2 SYDVKM. The CDR3 totals 14 residues. Here the CDR3 reads CASRPAGAVYEQYF. For the CDR3, the DNA is TGTGCCAGCAGACCTGCGGGGGCGGTCTACGAGCAGTACTTC.

V and J are TRBV7-2 and TRBJ2-1, with 9 bases fitting TRBD1. The CDR3 totals 16 residues. CDR1 and CDR2 from the germline V gene are SGHTA and FQGNSA. The V segment lost 1 base and the J segment 7 bases; nucleotides outside the gene matches: 8. The CDR3, as DNA: TGTGCCAGCAGCTTAGGGCCGGGACAGGGTACGAATGAGCAGTTCTTC. Protein: CASSLGPGQGTNEQFF.

The rearrangement uses TRBV7-9 and TRBJ1-1; D call uncertain. This CDR3 spans 12 amino acids. Trimming left V 5 bases short and J 3 bases short, with 7 bases between. Per germline, CDR1 SEHNR and CDR2 FQNEAQ (reference sequence). CDR3 coding DNA: TGTGCCAGCAGCACTAGCGACACTGAAGCTTTCTTT. Its protein is CASSTSDTEAFF.

The chain combines TRBV6-1 with TRBJ1-1; 8 bases match TRBD1. In germline, CDR1 is MNHNS, CDR2 SASEGT. The CDR3 contains 14 residues. With 8 bases clipped from V and 1 base from J, the junction kept 6 bases outside the gene matches. CDR3 region: CASSAQGANTEAFF. In DNA form, the CDR3 reads TGTGCCAGCTCGGCGCAGGGGGCGAACACTGAAGCTTTCTTT.

V usage is TRBV29-1 and J usage is TRBJ2-5, with a possible D match to TRBD1 (5 bases). Germline V CDR1 and CDR2: SQVTM, ANQGSEA. The CDR3 runs 13 residues. Trimming removed 5 bases from V and 5 bases from J, with 15 bases in between. CDR3 residues: CSVRQGGWETQYF. CDR3 nucleotide sequence: TGCAGCGTTAGGCAGGGTGGGTGGGAGACCCAGTACTTC.

J is TRBJ1-6 and V is TRBV9; 8 bases agree with TRBD1. Trimming removed 5 bases from V and 9 bases from J; junction bases left unmatched: 10. Germline-derived CDR1 and CDR2 are SGDLS and YYNGEE. This CDR3 is 15 amino acids long. CDR3 DNA sequence: TGTGCCAGCAGTTCCGGGACAGGCCTTTTTTCACCCCTCCACTTT. It codes for CASSSGTGLFSPLHF.

The gene calls are TRBV7-6 and TRBJ2-1; a weak D match, TRBD2 (6 bases). The length of the CDR3 is 14 residues. CDR1 is SGHVS, CDR2 FNYEAQ, per germline. The ends were cut back, 5 bases at V and 5 bases at J, with 13 bases in the middle. The CDR3: CASSRGTGNNEQFF. The CDR3 DNA reads TGTGCCAGCAGCCGGGGGACGGGAAACAATGAGCAGTTCTTC.

V and J are TRBV27 and TRBJ1-5, with D perhaps matching TRBD1 (5 bases). Germline V gene sequence: CDR1 MNHEY, CDR2 SMNVEV (reference sequence). Trimming took off 2 bases at V and 7 bases at J, with 12 bases between the two ends. CDR3 size: 14 residues. In nucleotides, the CDR3 is TGTGCCAGCAGTTTAGGGGCAGAAGGGCAGCCCCAGCATTTT. Residues: CASSLGAEGQPQHF.